The rows below give T cell receptor beta chains drawn from one sample of a study of T cell repertoires in cytomegalovirus infection. From the reads, TCRdb called clonotypes with MiXCR, one entry per CDR3 protein. The sample gives about 240,000 distinct CDR3 sequences, 12% of which show up once; 1.6% is in the top ten. Sequencing was performed on PBMCs. These receptor sequences come from a human donor in good health (CMV status not recorded). Some clones in this sample may be carry-over from other donors' samples. CDR3s include the opening cysteine and the closing phenylalanine or tryptophan. Fields, in order: clone size, V gene, J gene, D gene, CDR3 protein, CDR3 DNA. The D gene is left open where the match is weak. Size is omitted from some rows. Given values are once, few, many or a class for expanded clones.

clone size: few; V gene: TRBV4-3; J gene: TRBJ1-1; D gene: .; CDR3 protein: CASSRTGGEAFF; CDR3 DNA: TGCGCCAGCAGCCGCACTGGGGGGGAAGCTTTCTTT
clone size: .; V gene: TRBV14; J gene: TRBJ2-2; D gene: TRBD1; CDR3 protein: CASSHGQVGELFF; CDR3 DNA: TGTGCCAGCAGCCACGGACAGGTCGGGGAGCTGTTTTTT
clone size: many; V gene: TRBV6-2/TRBV6-3; J gene: TRBJ2-2; D gene: TRBD1; CDR3 protein: CASKGAANTGELFF; CDR3 DNA: TGTGCCAGCAAGGGGGCCGCGAACACCGGGGAGCTGTTTTTT
clone size: many; V gene: TRBV6-2/TRBV6-3; J gene: TRBJ2-5; D gene: TRBD2; CDR3 protein: CASSFSGGKTQYF; CDR3 DNA: TGTGCCAGCAGTTTTTCGGGAGGAAAGACCCAGTACTTC
clone size: many; V gene: TRBV7-2; J gene: TRBJ2-3; D gene: .; CDR3 protein: CASSLGATYTDTQYF; CDR3 DNA: TGTGCCAGCAGCTTAGGGGCGACCTACACAGATACGCAGTATTTT
clone size: .; V gene: TRBV5-1; J gene: TRBJ2-5; D gene: .; CDR3 protein: CASTGTSGETQYF; CDR3 DNA: TGCGCCAGCACCGGGACTTCGGGGGAGACCCAGTACTTC
clone size: .; V gene: TRBV29-1; J gene: TRBJ1-1; D gene: .; CDR3 protein: CSVDGRPMNTEAFF; CDR3 DNA: TGCAGCGTTGATGGCCGACCCATGAACACTGAAGCTTTCTTT
clone size: many; V gene: TRBV5-6; J gene: TRBJ1-2; D gene: .; CDR3 protein: CASSLEPYGYTF; CDR3 DNA: TGTGCCAGCAGCTTGGAACCCTATGGCTACACCTTC
clone size: many; V gene: TRBV7-2; J gene: TRBJ2-3; D gene: .; CDR3 protein: CASLRGADTQYF; CDR3 DNA: TGTGCCTCCCTGAGGGGGGCAGATACGCAGTATTTT
clone size: .; V gene: TRBV6-2/TRBV6-3; J gene: TRBJ2-1; D gene: .; CDR3 protein: CASSYQVGGSYNEQFF; CDR3 DNA: TGTGCCAGCAGTTATCAGGTCGGCGGATCCTACAATGAGCAGTTCTTC
clone size: .; V gene: TRBV10-3; J gene: TRBJ2-1; D gene: .; CDR3 protein: CAISQGYRDEQFF; CDR3 DNA: TGTGCCATCAGTCAGGGGTATCGGGATGAGCAGTTCTTC
clone size: .; V gene: TRBV11-2; J gene: TRBJ2-7; D gene: TRBD2; CDR3 protein: CASSILAGGSSYEQYF; CDR3 DNA: TGTGCCAGCAGCATTTTAGCGGGAGGCTCCTCCTACGAGCAGTACTTC
clone size: .; V gene: TRBV3-1; J gene: TRBJ2-7; D gene: .; CDR3 protein: CASSQGPGLSYEQYF; CDR3 DNA: TGTGCCAGCAGCCAAGGTCCTGGACTTTCCTACGAGCAGTACTTC
clone size: many; V gene: TRBV27; J gene: TRBJ2-5; D gene: .; CDR3 protein: CASSTQGEETQYF; CDR3 DNA: TGTGCCAGCAGTACACAGGGAGAGGAGACCCAGTACTTC
clone size: many; V gene: TRBV4-2; J gene: TRBJ1-1; D gene: .; CDR3 protein: CASSQGRLDTEAFF; CDR3 DNA: TGTGCCAGCAGCCAGGGGCGCCTGGACACTGAAGCTTTCTTT
clone size: .; V gene: TRBV4-3; J gene: TRBJ2-3; D gene: TRBD2; CDR3 protein: CASSQGLAGALGDTQYF; CDR3 DNA: TGCGCCAGCAGCCAAGGACTAGCGGGAGCCCTTGGGGATACGCAGTATTTT
clone size: .; V gene: TRBV2; J gene: TRBJ2-3; D gene: .; CDR3 protein: CASSEGQPTDTQYF; CDR3 DNA: TGTGCCAGCAGTGAAGGACAGCCTACAGATACGCAGTATTTT
clone size: .; V gene: TRBV2; J gene: TRBJ2-7; D gene: .; CDR3 protein: CASSTYPGDTGNEQYF; CDR3 DNA: TGTGCCAGCAGTACCTACCCGGGGGATACAGGGAACGAGCAGTACTTC
clone size: many; V gene: TRBV28; J gene: TRBJ1-2; D gene: TRBD1; CDR3 protein: CASSPRDRLLYGYTF; CDR3 DNA: TGTGCCAGCAGTCCGCGGGACAGATTACTCTATGGCTACACCTTC
clone size: many; V gene: TRBV6-1; J gene: TRBJ1-2; D gene: .; CDR3 protein: CASSERGDYGYTF; CDR3 DNA: TGTGCCAGCAGTGAACGGGGGGACTATGGCTACACCTTC
clone size: many; V gene: TRBV27; J gene: TRBJ1-5; D gene: .; CDR3 protein: CASSPLGGGQPQHF; CDR3 DNA: TGTGCCAGCAGTCCCCTCGGGGGGGGTCAGCCCCAGCATTTT
clone size: many; V gene: TRBV12-5; J gene: TRBJ2-7; D gene: .; CDR3 protein: CASGLFYEQYF; CDR3 DNA: TGTGCTAGTGGGCTCTTCTACGAGCAGTACTTC
clone size: few; V gene: TRBV19; J gene: TRBJ1-2; D gene: TRBD1; CDR3 protein: CASSLSARQGNYGYTF; CDR3 DNA: TGTGCCAGTAGTCTCAGTGCCCGACAGGGTAACTATGGCTACACCTTC
clone size: few; V gene: TRBV6-1; J gene: TRBJ1-2; D gene: TRBD1; CDR3 protein: CASSKTGVGYTF; CDR3 DNA: TGTGCCAGCAGTAAAACAGGGGTCGGCTACACCTTC